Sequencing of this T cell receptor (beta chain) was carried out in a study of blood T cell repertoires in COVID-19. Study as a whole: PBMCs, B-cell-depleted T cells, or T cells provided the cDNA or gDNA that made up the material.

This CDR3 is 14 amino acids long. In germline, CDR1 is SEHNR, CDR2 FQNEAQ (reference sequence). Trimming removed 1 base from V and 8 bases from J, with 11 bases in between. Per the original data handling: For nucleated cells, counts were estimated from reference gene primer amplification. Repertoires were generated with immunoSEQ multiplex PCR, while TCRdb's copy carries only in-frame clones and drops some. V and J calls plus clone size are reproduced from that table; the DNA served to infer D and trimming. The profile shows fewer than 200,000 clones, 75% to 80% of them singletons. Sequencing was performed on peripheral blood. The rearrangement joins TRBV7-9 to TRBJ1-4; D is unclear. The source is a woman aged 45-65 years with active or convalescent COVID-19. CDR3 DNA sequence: TGTGCCAGCAGCTTAGGAGGCAGAGGAGAAAAACTGTTTTTT. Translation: CASSLGGRGEKLFF.